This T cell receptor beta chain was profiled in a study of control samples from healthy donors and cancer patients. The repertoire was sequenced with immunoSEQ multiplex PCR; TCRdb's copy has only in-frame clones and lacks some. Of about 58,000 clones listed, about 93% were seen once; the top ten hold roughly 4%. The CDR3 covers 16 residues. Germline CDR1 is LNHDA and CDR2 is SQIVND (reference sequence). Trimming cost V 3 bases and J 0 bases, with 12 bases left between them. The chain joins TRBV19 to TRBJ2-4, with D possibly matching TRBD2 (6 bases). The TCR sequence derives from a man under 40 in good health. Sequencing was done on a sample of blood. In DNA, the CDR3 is TGTGCCAGTAGTATCTCGGGACTCATAGCCAAAAACATTCAGTACTTC. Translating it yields CASSISGLIAKNIQYF.